This TCR beta chain came from a study of blood T cell repertoires in COVID-19. CDR3 length: 15 amino acids. V was pared by 5 bases and J by 0 bases, with 5 bases of the junction left unmatched. Germline lookup yields CDR1 SGHTA and CDR2 FQGNSA. Authors' data handling: How many nucleated cells were present was estimated from reference gene primer amplification. Assay used: immunoSEQ multiplex PCR; TCRdb lists only in-frame clones, some missing. The V and J calls and the clone size are those of that table, but D and trimming were determined from the DNA. This sample has roughly 150,000 clones, with around 90% found just once.

The TCR originated in a man aged 45-60 years who had recovered from COVID-19. The specimen sequenced was peripheral blood. The genes are TRBV7-2 and TRBJ2-7; 9 bases match TRBD1. As DNA, the CDR3 is TGTGCCAGCAGCCCGGGACAGGGTAGCTCCTACGAGCAGTACTTC. Translating it yields CASSPGQGSSYEQYF.